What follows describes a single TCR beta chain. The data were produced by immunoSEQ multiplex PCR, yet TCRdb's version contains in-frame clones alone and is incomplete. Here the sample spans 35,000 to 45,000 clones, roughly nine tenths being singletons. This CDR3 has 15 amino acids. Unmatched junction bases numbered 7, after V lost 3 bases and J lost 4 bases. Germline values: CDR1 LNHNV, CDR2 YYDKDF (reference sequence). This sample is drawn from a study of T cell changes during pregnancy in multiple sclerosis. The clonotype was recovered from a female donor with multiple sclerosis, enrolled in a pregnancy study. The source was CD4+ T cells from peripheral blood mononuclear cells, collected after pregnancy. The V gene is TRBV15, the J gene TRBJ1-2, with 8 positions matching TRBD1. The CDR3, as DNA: TGTGCCACCAGCAGCCGGGACAGGACCTTCTATGGCTACACCTTC. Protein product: CATSSRDRTFYGYTF.